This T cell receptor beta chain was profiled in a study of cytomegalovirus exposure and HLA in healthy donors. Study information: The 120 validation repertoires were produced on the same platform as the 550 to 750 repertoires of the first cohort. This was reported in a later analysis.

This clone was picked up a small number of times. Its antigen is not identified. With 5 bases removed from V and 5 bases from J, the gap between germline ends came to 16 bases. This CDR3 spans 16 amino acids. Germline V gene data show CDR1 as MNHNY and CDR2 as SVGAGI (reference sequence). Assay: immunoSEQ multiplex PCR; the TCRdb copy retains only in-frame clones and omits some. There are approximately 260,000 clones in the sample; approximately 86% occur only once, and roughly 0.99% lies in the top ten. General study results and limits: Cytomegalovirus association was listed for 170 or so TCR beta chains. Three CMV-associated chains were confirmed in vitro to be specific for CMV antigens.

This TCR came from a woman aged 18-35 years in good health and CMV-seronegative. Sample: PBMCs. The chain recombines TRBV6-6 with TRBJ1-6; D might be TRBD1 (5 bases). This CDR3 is CASSPYPPGNNSPLHF. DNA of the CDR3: TGTGCCAGCAGTCCCTACCCCCCAGGGAATAATTCACCCCTCCACTTT.